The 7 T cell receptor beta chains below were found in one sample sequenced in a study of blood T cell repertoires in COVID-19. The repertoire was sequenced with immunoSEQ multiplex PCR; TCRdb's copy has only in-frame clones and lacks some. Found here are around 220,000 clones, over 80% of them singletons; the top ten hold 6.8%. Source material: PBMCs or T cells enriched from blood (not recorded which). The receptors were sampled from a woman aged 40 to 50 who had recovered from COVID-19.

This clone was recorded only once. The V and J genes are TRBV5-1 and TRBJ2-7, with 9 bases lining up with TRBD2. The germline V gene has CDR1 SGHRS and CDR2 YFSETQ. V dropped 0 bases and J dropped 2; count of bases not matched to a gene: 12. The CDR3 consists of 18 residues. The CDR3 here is CASSLGGFSSGIAYEQYF. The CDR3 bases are TGCGCCAGCAGCTTGGGGGGATTTTCTAGCGGGATAGCCTACGAGCAGTACTTC. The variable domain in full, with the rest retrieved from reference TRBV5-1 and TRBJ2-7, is KAGVTQTPRYLIKTRGQQVTLSCSPISGHRSVSWYQQTPGQGLQFLFEYFSETQRNKGNFPGRFSGRQFSNSRSEMNVSTLELGDSALYLCASSLGGFSSGIAYEQYFGPGTRLTVT.

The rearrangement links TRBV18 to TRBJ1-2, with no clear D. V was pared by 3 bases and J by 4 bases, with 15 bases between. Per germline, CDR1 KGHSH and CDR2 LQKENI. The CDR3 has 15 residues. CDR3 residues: CASSPREGRSYGYTF. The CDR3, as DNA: TGTGCCAGCTCACCCCGGGAGGGAAGGAGCTATGGCTACACCTTC.

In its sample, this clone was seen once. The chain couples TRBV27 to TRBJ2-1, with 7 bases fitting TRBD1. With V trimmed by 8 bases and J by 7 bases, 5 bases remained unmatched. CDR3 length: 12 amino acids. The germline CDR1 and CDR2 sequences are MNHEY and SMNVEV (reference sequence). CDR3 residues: CASRQGWNEQFF. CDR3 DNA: TGTGCCAGCCGACAGGGATGGAATGAGCAGTTCTTC.

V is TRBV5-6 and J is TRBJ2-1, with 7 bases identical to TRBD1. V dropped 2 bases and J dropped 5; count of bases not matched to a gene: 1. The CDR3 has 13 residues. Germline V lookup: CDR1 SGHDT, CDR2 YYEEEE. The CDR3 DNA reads TGTGCCAGCAGCTTCGACAGGGACAATGAGCAGTTCTTC. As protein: CASSFDRDNEQFF. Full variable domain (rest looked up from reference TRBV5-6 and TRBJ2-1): DAGVTQSPTHLIKTRGQQVTLRCSPKSGHDTVSWYQQALGQGPQFIFQYYEEEERQRGNFPDRFSGHQFPNYSSELNVNALLLGDSALYLCASSFDRDNEQFFGPGTRLTVL.

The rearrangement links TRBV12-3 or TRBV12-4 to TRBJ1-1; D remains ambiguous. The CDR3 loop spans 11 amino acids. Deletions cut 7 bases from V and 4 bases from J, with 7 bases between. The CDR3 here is CASTYGTEAFF. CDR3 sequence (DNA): TGTGCCAGCACGTACGGCACTGAAGCTTTCTTT.

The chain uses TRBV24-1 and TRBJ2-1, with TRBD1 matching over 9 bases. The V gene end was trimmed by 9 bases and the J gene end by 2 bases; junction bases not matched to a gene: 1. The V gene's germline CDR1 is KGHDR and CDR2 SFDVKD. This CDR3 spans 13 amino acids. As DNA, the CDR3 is TGTGCCACCCGGGACAGGGCCTACAATGAGCAGTTCTTC. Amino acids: CATRDRAYNEQFF.

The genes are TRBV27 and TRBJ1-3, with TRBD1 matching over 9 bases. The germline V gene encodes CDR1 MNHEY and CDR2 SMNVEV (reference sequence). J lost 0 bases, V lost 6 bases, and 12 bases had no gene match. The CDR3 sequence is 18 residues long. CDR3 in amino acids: CASRGTGTGRNSGNTIYF. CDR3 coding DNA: TGTGCCAGCAGGGGGACGGGGACAGGGCGAAACTCTGGAAACACCATATATTTT.